These 3 T cell receptor beta chains share one sample of origin, sequenced in a study of T cells after yellow fever vaccination. TCRdb passed the 5' RACE reads through MiXCR, listing each CDR3 protein once. The top ten clones hold about a sixth of a sample with about 340,000 distinct CDR3 sequences, 8.7% of them seen once. Material: PBMCs, obtained on the day of the first yellow fever vaccination. These receptors came from a man aged 18 to 29 who received the YFV17D yellow fever vaccine.

This clonotype was counted at least ten times. The chain links TRBV7-6 to TRBJ2-1, with D possibly called TRBD1 or TRBD2 (5 bases each). The CDR3 is 16 amino acids. V was clipped by 6 bases and J by 9 bases, with 24 bases between them. The germline gives CDR1 SGHVS, CDR2 FNYEAQ. The CDR3 nucleotides read TGTGCCAGCAGAGAAGACCCGGGGACCCGAAAGGGTGAGCAGTTCTTC. Residues: CASREDPGTRKGEQFF.

The chain has TRBV7-9 and TRBJ2-5; D might be TRBD2 (6 bases). Trimming pared 3 bases from V and 5 bases from J, leaving 13 bases between. This CDR3 is built from 14 residues. Germline CDR1 SEHNR, CDR2 FQNEAQ (reference sequence). The CDR3 DNA reads TGTGCCAGCAGCTTCTTTGGAGGGACGGAGACCCAGTACTTC. It specifies CASSFFGGTETQYF.

The chain joins TRBV4-3 to TRBJ2-2, with 10 bases matching TRBD2. The V and J ends lost 4 bases and 1 base, in that order; junction bases with no gene match: 6. The CDR3 extends over 17 amino acids. CDR1 LGHNA and CDR2 YSLEER come from the germline V gene. CDR3 loop: CASSRERGGLNTGELFF. The CDR3 region has the DNA TGCGCCAGCAGCCGAGAGCGGGGGGGCTTGAACACCGGGGAGCTGTTTTTT.